What follows are 12 T cell receptor beta chains derived from one specimen sequenced in a study of T-cell memory formation after mild COVID-19. TCRdb re-called the 5' RACE reads through MiXCR, storing one row per CDR3 protein. The data show approximately 350,000 distinct CDR3 sequences, with around 13% seen just once and about a fifth held by the top ten. The sequenced material came from PBMCs or a T cell subset sorted from them (not recorded which). The receptors here all came from a man younger than 35 who had mild COVID-19 (a few samples of this study predate the infection). Cell type and time point are not known.

The sample holds one count of this clonotype. The chain uses TRBV9 and TRBJ2-5, with 8 nucleotides matching TRBD1. V trimming: 3 bases; J trimming: 3 bases; junction bases outside the gene matches: 4. Germline assignment: CDR1 SGDLS and CDR2 YYNGEE. CDR3 size: 14 residues. In DNA, the CDR3 is TGTGCCAGCAGCGCCGGACAGGGCGAAGAGACCCAGTACTTC. Translation: CASSAGQGEETQYF.

The chain combines TRBV5-1 with TRBJ2-5; D gene uncertain. CDR3 length: 15 residues. Looked up from germline, CDR1 is SGHRS and CDR2 is YFSETQ. V was pared by 4 bases and J by 1 base, with 14 bases between. The DNA of the CDR3 is TGCGCCAGCAGCCCGGAGAATTGGCTCCAAGAGACCCAGTACTTC. Protein product: CASSPENWLQETQYF.

The chain has TRBV5-1 and TRBJ2-1; 9 bases agree with TRBD2. V was pared by 0 bases and J by 4 bases, with 2 bases of the junction left unmatched. Germline V CDR1 and CDR2: SGHRS, YFSETQ. This CDR3 contains 15 residues. CDR3 coding DNA: TGCGCCAGCAGCTTGGCAGCGGGGGGTTACAATGAGCAGTTCTTC. Protein product: CASSLAAGGYNEQFF.

This clonotype occurred many times. The CDR3 sequence is CASSLEQHSGANVLTF. The CDR3 bases are TGTGCCAGCAGCTTGGAACAGCACTCTGGGGCCAACGTCCTGACTTTC. The chain employs TRBV5-6 and TRBJ2-6, with unresolved D. From germline, CDR1 is SGHDT and CDR2 YYEEEE. Trimming removed 0 bases from V and 0 bases from J, with 7 bases in between. The CDR3 is 16 residues long. Together with reference TRBV5-6 and TRBJ2-6, the CDR3 gives the full variable domain: DAGVTQSPTHLIKTRGQQVTLRCSPKSGHDTVSWYQQALGQGPQFIFQYYEEEERQRGNFPDRFSGHQFPNYSSELNVNALLLGDSALYLCASSLEQHSGANVLTFGAGSRLTVL.

This clonotype was observed a single time. The rearrangement uses TRBV5-6 and TRBJ1-6; 8 bases are a match to TRBD1. CDR3 size: 15 residues. V trimming: 6 bases; J trimming: 8 bases; junction bases outside the gene matches: 10. Germline-derived CDR1 and CDR2 are SGHDT and YYEEEE. CDR3 loop: CASITRTGSDSPLHF. CDR3 bases: TGTGCCAGCATCACCCGGACAGGGTCGGATTCACCCCTCCACTTT.

V gene TRBV28 combines with J gene TRBJ2-5; TRBD1 agrees at 11 bases. The CDR3 sequence is 19 residues long. V trimming: 6 bases; J trimming: 5 bases; junction bases outside the gene matches: 20. CDR1 is MDHEN and CDR2 is SYDVKM in the germline V gene. The DNA of the CDR3 is TGTGCCAGCAGCCCCTATATCCTATCCGGGACAGGGGGGTGGGAGACCCAGTACTTC. As protein: CASSPYILSGTGGWETQYF. The full variable domain, completed using reference TRBV28 and TRBJ2-5, is DVKVTQSSRYLVKRTGEKVFLECVQDMDHENMFWYRQDPGLGLRLIYFSYDVKMKEKGDIPEGYSVSREKKERFSLILESASTNQTSMYLCASSPYILSGTGGWETQYFGPGTRLLVL.

The chain recombines TRBV12-3 or TRBV12-4 with TRBJ2-1, with D possibly TRBD2 on 5 matching bases. With 5 bases removed from V and 5 bases from J, the gap between germline ends came to 7 bases. This CDR3 contains 12 residues. The CDR3 is CASSRGNNEQFF. The DNA for the CDR3 is TGTGCCAGCAGTCGGGGTAACAATGAGCAGTTCTTC.

This clonotype showed up just a few times. The chain uses TRBV6-2 or TRBV6-3 and TRBJ2-2, with 7 bases lining up with TRBD1. Trimming cost V 3 bases and J 2 bases; bases outside gene matches: 9. This CDR3 has 17 residues. Per germline, CDR1 MNHEY and CDR2 SVGEGT. The DNA of the CDR3 is TGTGCCAGCAGTTATCTCTTCGGGACAGATAACACCGGGGAGCTGTTTTTT. This codes for CASSYLFGTDNTGELFF.

This clonotype occurred a few times. The genes are TRBV18 and TRBJ2-5; unclear D gene. Germline assignment: CDR1 KGHSH and CDR2 LQKENI. V lost 0 bases and J 5 bases, leaving 10 bases between the germline ends. This CDR3 has 14 amino acids. CDR3 in amino acids: CASSPPGATETQYF. The CDR3 DNA reads as TGTGCCAGCTCACCACCCGGAGCAACGGAGACCCAGTACTTC.

The chain joins TRBV20-1 to TRBJ1-1; tentative D call: TRBD1 (5 bases). Germline CDR1 DFQATT, CDR2 SNEGSKA (reference sequence). The length of the CDR3 is 13 residues. V was cut by 7 bases and J by 0 bases, with 12 bases left in between. Written as DNA, the CDR3 is TGCAGTGTTAGGGACGGTATGAACACTGAAGCTTTCTTT. It specifies CSVRDGMNTEAFF.

The rearrangement joins TRBV28 to TRBJ2-3; no clear D. There are 13 residues in the CDR3. The V end was cut by 4 bases, the J end by 4 bases, with 9 bases between. Germline V gene data show CDR1 as MDHEN and CDR2 as SYDVKM. The CDR3 loop reads CASSSSVPDTQYF. The CDR3 DNA follows: TGTGCCAGCAGTTCCAGCGTGCCAGATACGCAGTATTTT.

This clonotype was seen a few times. V gene TRBV7-2 combines with J gene TRBJ1-1; tentatively, D is TRBD1 (5 bases). The length of the CDR3 is 13 residues. Germline loops: CDR1 SGHTA, CDR2 FQGNSA. The ends were cut back, 7 bases at V and 0 bases at J, with 9 bases in the middle. The CDR3 nucleotides read TGTGCCAGCAACCGACAGCTGAACACTGAAGCTTTCTTT. It specifies CASNRQLNTEAFF.